The T cell receptor beta chain under discussion was sequenced for a study of Graves' ophthalmopathy and Graves' hyperthyroidism. Trimming at V came to 6 bases and at J to 5 bases, leaving 14 bases not matched to a gene. This CDR3 has 18 amino acids. RNA transcripts yielded amplified TCR beta CDR3 regions. Scientists carried out first-round RT-PCR using HTBI primers and then a second-round multiplex PCR. TCRdb fed the multiplex PCR reads into MiXCR, producing one record per CDR3 protein. The repertoire has some 370,000 distinct CDR3 sequences, approximately 17% of them found once; the top ten carry 2.4%.

This receptor was identified in an adult woman with stable Graves' hyperthyroidism. What was sequenced was peripheral blood. This chain uses TRBV12-3 or TRBV12-4 with TRBJ2-5, with TRBD2 matching 14 bases. CDR3 coding DNA: TGTGCCAGCAGGATAACTCCCGGGACTAGCGGGGGCTGGGAGACCCAGTACTTC. It is translated as CASRITPGTSGGWETQYF.